The present TCR beta chain was sequenced within a study of a mutant IDH1 vaccine in newly diagnosed glioma listed by TCRdb under 2021. Looking at the study overall: Eight vaccinations were administered to patients in weeks 1, 3, 5, 7, 11, 15, 19 and 23, corresponding to visits V03 through V10. Vaccination began 4-6 weeks after radiotherapy alone, or alongside temozolomide cycles in the chemotherapy-containing groups. The roughly 30 treated patients were roughly 62% male and around 40% female, with a mean age of about 38 years. Prior to enrollment, patients had been given standard therapy consisting of radiotherapy alone, temozolomide alone, or radiochemotherapy with temozolomide, with the combination given to most patients. Peripheral blood was collected at six visits: V03 (baseline), V05, V07, V10, V12 and V13. Longitudinal TCRB deep sequencing was performed for about two dozen treated patients wherever samples were available for exploratory analyses.

The library was obtained by the immunoSEQ multiplex PCR assay. Rearranged TCR beta chain sequences were amplified with the hsTCRB Kit following the manufacturer's protocol. TCRB libraries were sequenced on an Illumina MiSeq. Per the original workflow: Demultiplexing, trimming and gene mapping were performed with the kit vendor's proprietary platform. TCRdb stores this immuneACCESS table with in-frame sequences only. Part of the clones is absent; in the studies checked, under half of the shortfall reflects unresolved V genes, and no reason is known for the rest. For V, J and clone size, that table is used; D and trimming come from the DNA. This sample holds 56,000 or so clones; about 77% were observed only once. Together, the top ten hold about 2% of the sample. Explained via the paper, the time point label denotes: week 5, during vaccination. A 20-mer mutant IDH1 peptide at 300 micrograms in Montanide made up each vaccine dose, which was injected subcutaneously together with topical imiquimod. The donors had newly diagnosed IDH1-mutant astrocytomas of WHO grade 3 or 4 that showed loss of nuclear ATRX. The samples were drawn from NOA16, a multicentre, single-arm, open-label phase I trial in Germany that tested a mutant IDH1 peptide vaccine in humans for the first time. Genomic DNA for TCRB sequencing was isolated from EDTA blood with the DNeasy Blood and Tissue Kit.

Note on this clone: Its antigen is still unknown. Base-call qualities are not available, and no considerably larger clone is one nucleotide away.

The investigation overall reported the following: Selection of PBMC samples for TCRB deep sequencing was based on availability. Across multiple MHC alleles, vaccine-induced immune responses were seen in approximately 93% of patients. According to the authors, sample limitations meant that analyses of patient blood samples could not be reproduced. No apparent relationship was observed between pseudoprogression and alterations in the top peripheral T cell clonotypes detected by TCRB sequencing.

This clonotype originated in a woman between 40 and 55 years old with glioma. The material was PBMCs, obtained from a glioma patient whose treatment included an IDH1 peptide vaccine.

This receptor has the CDR3 CASSLETGADTQYF. In nucleotide form, the sequence is TGTGCCAGCAGCTTAGAAACAGGGGCAGATACGCAGTATTTT. The chain joins TRBV11-3 to TRBJ2-3; the junction holds 7 bases that match TRBD1. For CDR1 and CDR2, the germline V gene lists SGHNT and YENEEA. Trimming removed 0 bases from V and 4 bases from J; the gene matches leave 1 base unexplained. The CDR3 numbers 14 residues from cysteine through phenylalanine. Only the CDR3 DNA stays, 42 bases, in frame from base 1.